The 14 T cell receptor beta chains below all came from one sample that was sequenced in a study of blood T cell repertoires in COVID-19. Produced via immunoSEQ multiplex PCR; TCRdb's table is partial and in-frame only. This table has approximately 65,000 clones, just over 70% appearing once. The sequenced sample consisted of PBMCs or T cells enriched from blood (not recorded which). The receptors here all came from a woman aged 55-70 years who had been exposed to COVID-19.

In DNA form, the CDR3 reads TGTGCCAGCAGCCAAGTGGCCAGGGAATACTCTGGGGCCAACGTCCTGACTTTC. This translates into CASSQVAREYSGANVLTF. This chain joins TRBV14 and TRBJ2-6; a possible D gene is TRBD1 (5 bases). V was trimmed by 1 base and J by 0 bases, leaving 13 bases between them. The CDR3 spans 18 residues. The V gene's germline CDR1 is SGHDN and CDR2 FVKESK. The variable domain in full, with the rest retrieved from reference TRBV14 and TRBJ2-6, is EAGVTQFPSHSVIEKGQTVTLRCDPISGHDNLYWYRRVMGKEIKFLLHFVKESKQDESGMPNNRFLAERTGGTYSTLKVQPAELEDSGVYFCASSQVAREYSGANVLTFGAGSRLTVL.

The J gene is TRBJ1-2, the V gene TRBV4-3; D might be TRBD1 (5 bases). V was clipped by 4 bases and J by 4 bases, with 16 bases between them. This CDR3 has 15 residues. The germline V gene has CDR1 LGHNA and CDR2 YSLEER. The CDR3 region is CASSRGREDGYGYTF. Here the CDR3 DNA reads TGCGCCAGCAGCCGAGGCAGGGAGGATGGCTATGGCTACACCTTC.

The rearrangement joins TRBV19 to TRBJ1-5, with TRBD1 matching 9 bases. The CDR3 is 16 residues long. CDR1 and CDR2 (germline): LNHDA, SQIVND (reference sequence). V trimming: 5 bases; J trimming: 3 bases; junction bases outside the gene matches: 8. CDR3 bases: TGTGCCAGTAGTGTCAGACAGGGGGAGGTCAATCAGCCCCAGCATTTT. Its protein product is CASSVRQGEVNQPQHF.

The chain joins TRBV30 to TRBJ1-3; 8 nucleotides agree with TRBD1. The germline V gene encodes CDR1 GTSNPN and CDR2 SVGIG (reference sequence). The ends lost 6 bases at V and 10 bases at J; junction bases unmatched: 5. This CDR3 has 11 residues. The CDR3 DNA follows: TGTGCCTGTTCGGACAGGGAGACCATATATTTT. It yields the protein CACSDRETIYF.

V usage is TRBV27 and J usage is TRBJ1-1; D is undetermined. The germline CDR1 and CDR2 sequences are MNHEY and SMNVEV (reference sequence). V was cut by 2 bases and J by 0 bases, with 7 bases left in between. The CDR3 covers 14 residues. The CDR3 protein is CASSLDPVNTEAFF. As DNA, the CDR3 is TGTGCCAGCAGTTTAGATCCAGTGAACACTGAAGCTTTCTTT.

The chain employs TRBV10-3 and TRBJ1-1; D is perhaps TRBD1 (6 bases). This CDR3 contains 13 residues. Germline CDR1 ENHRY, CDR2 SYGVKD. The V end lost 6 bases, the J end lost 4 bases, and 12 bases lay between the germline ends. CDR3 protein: CAIRSQGGTEAFF. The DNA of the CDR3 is TGTGCCATCAGGTCTCAAGGGGGCACTGAAGCTTTCTTT.

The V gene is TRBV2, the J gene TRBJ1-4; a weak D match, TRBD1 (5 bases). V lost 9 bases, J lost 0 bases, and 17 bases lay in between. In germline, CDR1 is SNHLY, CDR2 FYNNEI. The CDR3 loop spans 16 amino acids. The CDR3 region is CASLEGLGATNEKLFF. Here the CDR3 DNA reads TGTGCCAGTCTGGAGGGGCTTGGTGCAACTAATGAAAAACTGTTTTTT.

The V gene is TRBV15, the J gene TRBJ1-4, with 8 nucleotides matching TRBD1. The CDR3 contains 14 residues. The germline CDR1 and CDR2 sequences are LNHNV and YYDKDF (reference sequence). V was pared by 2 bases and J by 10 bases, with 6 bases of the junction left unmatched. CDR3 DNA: TGTGCCACCAGCAGAAACTTCGGACAGGGAAAACTGTTTTTT. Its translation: CATSRNFGQGKLFF.

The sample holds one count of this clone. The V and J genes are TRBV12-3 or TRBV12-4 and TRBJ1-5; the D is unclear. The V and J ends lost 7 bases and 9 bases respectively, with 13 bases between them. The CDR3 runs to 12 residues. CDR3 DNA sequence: TGTGCCAGCACCAAGGAGGATCGGCCCCAGCATTTT. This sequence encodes CASTKEDRPQHF.

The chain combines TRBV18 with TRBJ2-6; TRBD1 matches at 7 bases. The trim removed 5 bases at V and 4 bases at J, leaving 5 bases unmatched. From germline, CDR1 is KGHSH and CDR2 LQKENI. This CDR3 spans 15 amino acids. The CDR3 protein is CASSSGGYGANVLTF. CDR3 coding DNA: TGTGCCAGCTCATCAGGGGGTTACGGGGCCAACGTCCTGACTTTC.

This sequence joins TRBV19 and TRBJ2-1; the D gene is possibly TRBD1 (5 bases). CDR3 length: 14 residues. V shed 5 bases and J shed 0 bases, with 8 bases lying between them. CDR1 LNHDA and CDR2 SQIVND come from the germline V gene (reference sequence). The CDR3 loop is CASSRTRSYNEQFF. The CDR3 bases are TGTGCCAGTAGTCGGACACGCTCCTACAATGAGCAGTTCTTC.

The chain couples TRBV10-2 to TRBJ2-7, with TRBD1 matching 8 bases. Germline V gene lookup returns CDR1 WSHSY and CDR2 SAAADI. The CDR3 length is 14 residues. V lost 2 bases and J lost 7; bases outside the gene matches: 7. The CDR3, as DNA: TGCGCCAGCAGTGAGACCGAGACAGGGGTTGAGCAGTACTTC. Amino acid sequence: CASSETETGVEQYF.

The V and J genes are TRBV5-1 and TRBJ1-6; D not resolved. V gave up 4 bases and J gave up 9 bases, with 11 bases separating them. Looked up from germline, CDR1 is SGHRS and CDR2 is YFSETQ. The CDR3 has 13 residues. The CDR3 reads CASSPGDASPLHF. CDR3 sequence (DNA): TGCGCCAGCAGCCCCGGAGACGCTTCACCCCTCCACTTT.

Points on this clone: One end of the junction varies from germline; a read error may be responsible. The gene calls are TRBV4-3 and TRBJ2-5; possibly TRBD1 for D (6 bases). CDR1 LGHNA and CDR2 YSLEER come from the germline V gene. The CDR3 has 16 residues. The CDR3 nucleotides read TGCGCCAGCAGCCAAGTATCAACAGGGCCCCAAAAGACCCAGTACTTC. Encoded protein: CASSQVSTGPQKTQYF.